The clone carrying this T cell receptor (beta chain) was picked up a small number of times. Antigen unknown. Molecular-barcoded quantitative 5'-RACE produced these TCR beta libraries. Via MiXCR, TCRdb re-called the 5' RACE reads, giving one row per CDR3 protein. The sample includes about 450,000 distinct CDR3 sequences, 26% of them seen just once. The source of the sample is a study of CD8 T cells in ankylosing spondylitis. Study conclusions and caveats: Significant enrichment of disease-linked clones was reported in matched ankylosing spondylitis synovial fluid. Reports of some motif variants in reactive arthritis synovial fluid and blood predate this one. A motif in TCR beta, a set of eight highly homologous variants, appeared characteristic of ankylosing spondylitis blood.

V shed 8 bases and J 9 bases; nucleotides not matched to a gene: 10. This CDR3 contains 13 residues. The chain employs TRBV12-3 or TRBV12-4 and TRBJ2-4; 7 bases map to TRBD2. Sequences were obtained from blood, either unsorted or a sorted T cell fraction (not recorded which). The sequence came from a male donor with ankylosing spondylitis. Here the CDR3 DNA reads TGTGCCAGCGTGGAGTGGGGGGGTCTCATTCAGTACTTC. Translation: CASVEWGGLIQYF.